The 21 T cell receptor beta chains reported below all come from one sample, sequenced in a study of T cell responses to AZD1222 COVID-19 vaccine. Clones were read by immunoSEQ multiplex PCR, and TCRdb kept only the in-frame ones, dropping some. The table includes 95,000 to 110,000 clones, 75% to 95% detected once. Specimen: peripheral blood, collected 28 days after the second AZD1222 dose. These receptor sequences come from an adult who received the AZD1222 COVID-19 vaccine.

V gene TRBV6-5 combines with J gene TRBJ2-3; TRBD2 aligns across 8 bases. CDR1 MNHEY and CDR2 SVGAGI come from the germline V gene. The length of the CDR3 is 15 residues. V lost 4 bases and J lost 0; bases outside the gene matches: 3. CDR3 protein: CASSLAGPSTDTQYF. The CDR3 region has the DNA TGTGCCAGCAGTTTAGCGGGACCTAGCACAGATACGCAGTATTTT.

The gene calls are TRBV16 and TRBJ2-2; TRBD1 agrees at 10 bases. The J segment lost 5 bases and the V segment lost 5 bases, leaving 8 bases of the junction unmatched. The CDR3 contains 16 residues. CDR1 is KGHSY and CDR2 is FQNENV in the germline V gene. DNA for the CDR3: TGTGCCAGCAGCACCCCGACAGGGGGCGAAACCGGGGAGCTGTTTTTT. It encodes CASSTPTGGETGELFF. The full variable domain, rest sourced from reference TRBV16 and TRBJ2-2, is GEEVAQTPKHLVRGEGQKAKLYCAPIKGHSYVFWYQQVLKNEFKFLISFQNENVFDETGMPKERFSAKCLPNSPCSLEIQATKLEDSAVYFCASSTPTGGETGELFFGEGSRLTVL.

This chain links TRBV18 with TRBJ2-2; D perhaps matches TRBD2 (6 bases). V dropped 2 bases and J dropped 5 bases, with 15 bases sitting between them. The CDR3 sequence is 16 residues long. The V gene's germline CDR1 is KGHSH and CDR2 LQKENI. The CDR3 DNA sequence: TGTGCCAGCTCACCAAATAAGGCAGGGAGGACCGGGGAGCTGTTTTTT. Translating it yields CASSPNKAGRTGELFF.

The chain's CDR3 is CATSTGGASGGSNTEAFF. As DNA, the CDR3 is TGTGCCACCAGCACTGGTGGGGCCAGCGGGGGCTCGAACACTGAAGCTTTCTTT. This sequence joins TRBV15 and TRBJ1-1; maybe TRBD1 (6 bases). This CDR3 spans 18 amino acids. Germline V gene lookup returns CDR1 LNHNV and CDR2 YYDKDF (reference sequence). V was clipped by 4 bases and J by 1 base, with 22 bases between them. The whole variable domain, filled in from reference TRBV15 and TRBJ1-1, reads DAMVIQNPRYQVTQFGKPVTLSCSQTLNHNVMYWYQQKSSQAPKLLFHYYDKDFNNEADTPDNFQSRRPNTSFCFLDIRSPGLGDTAMYLCATSTGGASGGSNTEAFFGQGTRLTVV.

The V call is TRBV19, the J call TRBJ1-2; TRBD1 matches at 7 bases. Looked up from germline, CDR1 is LNHDA and CDR2 is SQIVND (reference sequence). The trim removed 3 bases at V and 5 bases at J, leaving 6 bases unmatched. The CDR3 runs to 14 residues. CDR3 region: CASSMQGGIYGYTF. CDR3 nucleotide sequence: TGTGCCAGTAGTATGCAGGGGGGGATTTATGGCTACACCTTC.

This rearrangement joins TRBV10-3 to TRBJ2-7; D is possibly TRBD1 (6 bases). This CDR3 contains 14 residues. Trimming took off 2 bases at V and 7 bases at J, with 15 bases between the two ends. Germline-derived CDR1 and CDR2 are ENHRY and SYGVKD. The CDR3 coding sequence is TGTGCCATCAGTGAGACAGGGCGTGGATTGGAGCAGTACTTC. This translates into CAISETGRGLEQYF.

This rearrangement joins TRBV7-6 to TRBJ2-1, with TRBD2 matching over 7 bases. The length of the CDR3 is 15 residues. Germline V gene data show CDR1 as SGHVS and CDR2 as FNYEAQ. After removal of 3 bases from V and 4 bases from J, the junction contained 6 bases not matched to a gene. The CDR3 region is CASSLERGSYNEQFF. CDR3 coding DNA: TGTGCCAGCAGCTTGGAGCGGGGATCATACAATGAGCAGTTCTTC.

J is TRBJ2-7 and V is TRBV4-1, with TRBD2 identical over 9 bases. This CDR3 spans 15 amino acids. Germline trimming cut 1 base from V and 5 bases from J; bases unmatched to any gene: 6. Germline loops: CDR1 MGHRA, CDR2 YSYEKL. Here the CDR3 DNA reads TGCGCCAGCAGCCAAGCCGGACTAGCGACGGACGAGCAGTACTTC. Amino acids: CASSQAGLATDEQYF.

The table lists this clone with a few counts. CDR3 sequence (DNA): TGTGCCTGGAGTGTACTTGCGACTCCGACAGGGGGGACTGCCTACGAGCAGTACTTC. Amino acid sequence: CAWSVLATPTGGTAYEQYF. The gene calls are TRBV30 and TRBJ2-7; 9 bases line up with TRBD1. Losses at the gene ends were 0 bases for V and 2 bases for J; bases not matched to a gene: 17. The germline CDR1 and CDR2 sequences are GTSNPN and SVGIG (reference sequence). The CDR3 length is 19 residues.

The rearrangement joins TRBV7-8 to TRBJ2-1; tentatively, D is TRBD2 (5 bases). The CDR3 runs to 13 residues. Trimming took 5 bases from V and 5 from J, leaving 10 bases between them. Per the germline V gene, CDR1 is SGHVS and CDR2 is FQNEAQ. The CDR3 here is CASSPGSHNEQFF. DNA of the CDR3: TGTGCCAGCAGCCCGGGGTCCCACAATGAGCAGTTCTTC.

The CDR3 DNA reads as TGTGCCAGCAGCCCACCACCTCCCGGGGACGAGCAGTACTTC. Its protein product is CASSPPPPGDEQYF. This chain connects TRBV2 to TRBJ2-7; TRBD2 might be the D (5 bases). The CDR3 is made up of 14 amino acids. In germline, CDR1 is SNHLY, CDR2 FYNNEI. Trimming took off 6 bases at V and 5 bases at J, with 17 bases between the two ends.

This chain uses TRBV6-5 with TRBJ2-7; D is unclear. CDR1 is MNHEY and CDR2 is SVGAGI in the germline V gene. This CDR3 region has 13 residues. Here the CDR3 DNA reads TGTGCATTTTCGGGTTCCCCCGACTACGAGCAGTACTTC. Its translation: CAFSGSPDYEQYF.

The chain joins TRBV14 to TRBJ1-1; D uncertain. V gave up 4 bases and J gave up 2 bases, with 5 bases separating them. CDR3 length: 12 residues. Germline CDR1 SGHDN, CDR2 FVKESK. This chain's CDR3 is CASSPLNTEAFF. The CDR3 DNA is TGTGCCAGCAGCCCCTTAAACACTGAAGCTTTCTTT.

The chain uses TRBV19 and TRBJ1-6, with 9 bases lining up with TRBD1. Germline trimming cut 3 bases from V and 7 bases from J; bases unmatched to any gene: 16. The CDR3 spans 19 residues. Per germline, CDR1 LNHDA and CDR2 SQIVND (reference sequence). DNA of the CDR3: TGTGCCAGTAGTATCACCCCTGGGAGACAGGGGGTCAGGAATTCACCCCTCCACTTT. It specifies CASSITPGRQGVRNSPLHF.

The rearrangement joins TRBV4-1 to TRBJ1-2; 10 bases are a match to TRBD1. The length of the CDR3 is 15 residues. The V and J ends lost 6 bases and 8 bases, in that order; junction bases with no gene match: 12. Per the germline V gene, CDR1 is MGHRA and CDR2 is YSYEKL. This chain's CDR3 is CASSMGQGISGGYTF. In DNA, the CDR3 is TGCGCCAGCAGTATGGGACAGGGGATATCAGGGGGCTACACCTTC.

The chain joins TRBV10-1 to TRBJ2-1; the match to TRBD2 covers 7 bases. The CDR3 is 15 amino acids. Looked up from germline, CDR1 is WNHNN and CDR2 is SYGVQD (reference sequence). Unmatched junction bases numbered 12, after V lost 6 bases and J lost 7 bases. CDR3 sequence reads: CASSPLADPWNEQFF. The CDR3, as DNA: TGCGCCAGCAGCCCCCTAGCGGACCCTTGGAATGAGCAGTTCTTC.

The chain joins TRBV11-2 to TRBJ1-5, with 7 bases fitting TRBD1. The germline V gene encodes CDR1 SGHAT and CDR2 FQNNGV. The V segment lost 5 bases and the J segment 4 bases; nucleotides outside the gene matches: 8. This CDR3 is 15 amino acids long. This chain's CDR3 is CASSLRGQVNQPQHF. The CDR3 DNA reads as TGTGCCAGCAGCCTCCGAGGACAGGTTAATCAGCCCCAGCATTTT.

This chain connects TRBV2 to TRBJ1-5; TRBD1 is a possible D gene (5 bases). The length of the CDR3 is 15 residues. The germline CDR1 and CDR2 sequences are SNHLY and FYNNEI. V was trimmed by 6 bases and J by 4 bases, leaving 16 bases between them. CDR3 DNA sequence: TGTGCCAGCAGCCTTATGGGGGGAGGGAATCAGCCCCAGCATTTT. This gives the protein CASSLMGGGNQPQHF.

This clone was counted a few times. Distinct nucleotide sequences in the sample also encode this CDR3. The chain links TRBV28 to TRBJ1-2; 8 bases line up with TRBD1. This CDR3 spans 14 amino acids. V trimming: 3 bases; J trimming: 2 bases; junction bases outside the gene matches: 2. Looked up from germline, CDR1 is MDHEN and CDR2 is SYDVKM. The CDR3 coding sequence is TGTGCCAGCAGTTTCGGGACAGGAAACTATGGCTACACCTTC. This codes for CASSFGTGNYGYTF.

The J gene is TRBJ1-5, the V gene TRBV6-5; D remains unclear. The CDR3 runs 13 residues. CDR1 is MNHEY, CDR2 SVGAGI, per germline. V shed 8 bases and J shed 0 bases, with 8 bases lying between them. As DNA, the CDR3 is TGTGCCAGCCTGGATTATAGCAATCAGCCCCAGCATTTT. Encoded protein: CASLDYSNQPQHF.

The rearrangement links TRBV9 to TRBJ2-1; possible D gene TRBD1, 6 bases. Trimming took off 4 bases at V and 1 base at J, with 15 bases between the two ends. CDR3 length: 16 residues. Germline V gene data show CDR1 as SGDLS and CDR2 as YYNGEE. CDR3 nucleotide sequence: TGTGCCAGCAGCCCCCACCCTAGGGGGTCCTACAATGAGCAGTTCTTC. Translation: CASSPHPRGSYNEQFF.